The text below deals with one TCR beta chain. The entry originates in a study of tumor and adjacent non-tumor tissue in lung cancer. Overall study: Stage I to III disease affected some 11 men and roughly 5 women aged 31 to 76.

No cell sorting was done before RNA was extracted from the tissue. This non-tumor lung sample came from over 3 cm beyond the tumor edge. The library came from three nested PCR rounds adapted from ARM-PCR protocols. Each CDR3 protein is one row after TCRdb ran MiXCR on the multiplex PCR reads. The sample holds 90,000 to 100,000 distinct CDR3 sequences; approximately 80% are singletons and the top ten take about 30%. V trimming: 8 bases; J trimming: 5 bases; junction bases outside the gene matches: 15. CDR1 is MNHNS and CDR2 is SASEGT in the germline V gene. This CDR3 region has 16 residues. The clonotype comes from a man between 60 and 70 years old with small cell lung cancer. V and J are TRBV6-1 and TRBJ2-1; 7 bases align to TRBD2. Sequenced material: distant non-tumor lung tissue. The CDR3 region is CASGGVSGGPNNEQFF. Written as DNA, the CDR3 is TGTGCCAGCGGCGGGGTGTCGGGGGGTCCGAACAATGAGCAGTTCTTC.